This T cell receptor (beta chain) was identified in a study of technical replicates of blood from several donors. The table came from immunoSEQ multiplex PCR; TCRdb's copy has only in-frame clones and leaves some out. The repertoire includes 40,000 to 55,000 clones, roughly 95% of them detected once, and roughly 0.36% sits in the top ten. The germline V gene has CDR1 LGHNA and CDR2 YNFKEQ. The CDR3 runs to 16 residues. Trimming removed 1 base from V and 5 bases from J; junction bases left unmatched: 10. The sample consisted of T cells isolated from PBMCs. The source of this sequence is a human donor in good health. The chain employs TRBV4-2 and TRBJ2-7; 8 nucleotides align to TRBD2. DNA of the CDR3: TGTGCCAGCAGCCAAGGTGTAACGGGAGGGCCCCACGAGCAGTACTTC. This gives the protein CASSQGVTGGPHEQYF.